Below, 5 T cell receptor beta chains from the same sample are listed, as sequenced in a study of T cell repertoires in cytomegalovirus infection. In TCRdb, the reads were re-called with MiXCR into one record per CDR3 protein. Of roughly 120,000 distinct CDR3 sequences in the sample, 32% were seen once. For these TCRs, the target antigens are not known. The sequenced sample was CD8+ T cells from cultured PBMCs, obtained from culture after CMV antigen stimulation. The receptors come from a human donor in good health (CMV status not recorded). Some clones in this sample may be carry-over from other donors' samples.

The rearrangement joins TRBV28 to TRBJ1-5, with D perhaps matching TRBD1 (5 bases). The CDR3 contains 14 residues. Germline CDR1 is MDHEN and CDR2 is SYDVKM. The V end was cut by 6 bases, the J end by 4 bases, with 13 bases between. CDR3 residues: CASSRGRGNQPQHF. CDR3 sequence (DNA): TGTGCCAGCAGCCGAGGACGGGGGAATCAGCCCCAGCATTTT.

The genes are TRBV27 and TRBJ2-2, with 11 bases lining up with TRBD2. With 1 base clipped from V and 0 bases from J, the junction kept 7 bases outside the gene matches. This CDR3 contains 19 residues. Germline V lookup: CDR1 MNHEY, CDR2 SMNVEV (reference sequence). The CDR3 spells CASSLLTPGLAANTGELFF. The CDR3 nucleotides are TGTGCCAGCAGTTTATTGACACCGGGACTAGCGGCGAACACCGGGGAGCTGTTTTTT.

V usage is TRBV11-2 and J usage is TRBJ2-7; tentatively, D is TRBD1 (5 bases). The CDR3 is 15 amino acids. Trimming took off 0 bases at V and 5 bases at J, with 14 bases between the two ends. Looked up from germline, CDR1 is SGHAT and CDR2 is FQNNGV. CDR3 sequence reads: CASSLEAGPLNEQYF. The CDR3 DNA reads TGTGCCAGCAGCTTAGAGGCAGGGCCTTTGAACGAGCAGTACTTC. Drawing the rest from reference TRBV11-2 and TRBJ2-7, the complete variable domain is EAGVAQSPRYKIIEKRQSVAFWCNPISGHATLYWYQQILGQGPKLLIQFQNNGVVDDSQLPKDRFSAERLKGVDSTLKIQPAKLEDSAVYLCASSLEAGPLNEQYFGPGTRLTVT.

The rearrangement joins TRBV20-1 to TRBJ1-5; D is perhaps TRBD1 (5 bases). Germline V lookup: CDR1 DFQATT, CDR2 SNEGSKA (reference sequence). The CDR3 loop spans 15 amino acids. V was pared by 4 bases and J by 3 bases, with 16 bases between. The CDR3 sequence: CSAIRGGANNQPQHF. CDR3 nucleotides: TGCAGTGCTATAAGGGGCGGGGCCAACAATCAGCCCCAGCATTTT.

This clonotype was counted a few times. The chain links TRBV11-1 to TRBJ2-4; no clear D gene. The V end lost 3 bases, the J end lost 5 bases, and 14 bases lay between the germline ends. This CDR3 spans 15 amino acids. Looked up from germline, CDR1 is SGHAT and CDR2 is FQDESV (reference sequence). The CDR3 DNA reads as TGTGCCAGCAGCTTCTTCTCCTCGGTCCAAAACATTCAGTACTTC. It translates to CASSFFSSVQNIQYF.